Here is one T cell receptor beta chain with its context. The antigen it recognizes is unknown. No clone much larger than this one lies a single base away; base qualities are absent. Receptor amplification or capture employed the immunoSEQ multiplex PCR assay. TCRdb provides this immuneACCESS table in a form limited to in-frame rearrangements. Some clones are lacking; in checked studies, under half of them reflect an unresolved V gene, and why the rest are absent is not known. The sample profile shows about 730,000 clones; 80% to 90% of them were found once. The ten largest make up more than 0.008% of the sample. The data were obtained in a study of shared T cell receptors in the human thymus (dated by TCRdb to the early 2020s). At the level of the whole study: The study investigated the way shared, self-reactive T-cell receptor alpha chains are produced in the human thymus.

The same sample was also studied in work on human thymus T cells. The second paper states: In Finland, the donors were immunologically healthy infants who were having open corrective cardiac surgery for congenital heart defects. Thymus tissue was obtained as surgical resects removed during corrective cardiac surgery. Usage of V and J gene segments appeared to be biased in both the thymic and the peripheral blood repertoires. According to the related research, thymic TCR repertoires were highly overlapping among unrelated individuals. TCR alpha and beta repertoires from roughly 8 infant thymus samples and a few related peripheral blood samples were characterized in the study. Donor ages ranged from roughly 6 to 250 days, and the cohort comprised over five male and a couple of female infants. Thymocytes were mechanically released from the tissue and were stored as pellets of about 10-30 million cells at -70 degrees C. A QIAsymphony instrument was used to extract genomic DNA from the frozen cell pellets. TCRB and TCRAD loci were amplified from a standardized quantity of quality-controlled genomic DNA using the immunoSEQ multiplex PCR assay. The amplicons spanned the V(D)J region and were long enough to cover the CDR3 and allow V and J genes to be identified. Amplicon sequencing was performed on an Illumina platform through the commercial immunoSEQ service. Corrections for primer bias and sequencing errors followed previously described methods, while TCRAD and TCRB definitions were based on the IMGT database. Analysis of the repertoires was done with immunoSEQ Analyzer 3.0 and VDJTools and included basic statistics, V/J segment usage, diversity estimates, rarefaction and pairwise overlap. Diversity was estimated using the Chao1, ChaoE, Efron-Thisted, Shannon and inverse Simpson indices, and was also estimated on datasets down-sampled to the size of the smallest sample. Repertoire overlap was assessed by strict matching of CDR3 nucleotide sequence, V gene and J gene, and clustering was done by Jaccard-based multidimensional scaling. On average, roughly 800,000 unique TCRB clonotypes were obtained from thymus samples, compared with 70,000 to 100,000 from blood samples.

Sequenced input: thymocytes. This clonotype originated in a girl under three years old with a congenital heart defect. Donor details come from another sample of the same person, matched by shared clones.

The DNA sequence is as follows: TGTGCCAGCGCCGGGGGATCAAATCAGCCCCAGCATTTT. This yields the protein CASAGGSNQPQHF. The rearranged chain carries TRBV27 and TRBJ1-5; the best D guess is TRBD1, with 5 bases matching. From the cysteine up to the phenylalanine, the CDR3 has a length of 13 residues. Left in the record is the CDR3 DNA by itself, 39 bases read in frame from the first base. The V and J ends are trimmed by 8 bases and 4 bases, leaving 12 bases between them. CDR1 MNHEY and CDR2 SMNVEV are derived from the germline V gene (reference sequence).